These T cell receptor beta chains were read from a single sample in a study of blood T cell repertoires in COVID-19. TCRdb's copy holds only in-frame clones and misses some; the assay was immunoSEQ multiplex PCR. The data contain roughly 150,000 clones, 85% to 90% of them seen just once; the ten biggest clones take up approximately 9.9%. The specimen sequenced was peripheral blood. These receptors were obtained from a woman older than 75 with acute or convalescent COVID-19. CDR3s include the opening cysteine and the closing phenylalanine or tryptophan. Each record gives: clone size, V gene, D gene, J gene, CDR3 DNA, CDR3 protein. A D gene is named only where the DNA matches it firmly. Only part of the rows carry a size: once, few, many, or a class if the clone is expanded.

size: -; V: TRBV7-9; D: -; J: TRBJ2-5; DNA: TGTGCCAGCAGCCGGGACTCGAGGGAGACCCAGTACTTC; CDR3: CASSRDSRETQYF
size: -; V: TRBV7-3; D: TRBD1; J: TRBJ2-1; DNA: TGTGCCAGCAGCCCCGACAGGGTACCCAATGAGCAGTTCTTC; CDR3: CASSPDRVPNEQFF
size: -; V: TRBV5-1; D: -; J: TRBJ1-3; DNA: TGCGCCAGCAGCTTGGGGGCAGGGTCTGGAAACACCATATATTTT; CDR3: CASSLGAGSGNTIYF
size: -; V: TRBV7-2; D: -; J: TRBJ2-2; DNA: TGTGCCAGCAGCCTAAGAAACACCGGGGAGCTGTTTTTT; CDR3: CASSLRNTGELFF
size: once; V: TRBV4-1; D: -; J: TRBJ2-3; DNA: TGCGCCAGCAGCCAGACGGACAGTTCACATCGAAATACGCAGTATTTT; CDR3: CASSQTDSSHRNTQYF
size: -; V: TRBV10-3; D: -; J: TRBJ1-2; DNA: TGTGCCATCACTGGGCTCCCTAACTATGGCTACACCTTC; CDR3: CAITGLPNYGYTF
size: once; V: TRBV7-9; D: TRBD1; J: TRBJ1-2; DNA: TGTGCCAGCAGCCCACGACAGGGGGGGAACTATGGCTACACCTTC; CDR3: CASSPRQGGNYGYTF
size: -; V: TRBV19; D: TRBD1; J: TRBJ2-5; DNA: TGTGCCAGTAGTATGCCGACAGGGGGTTGGGAGACCCAGTACTTC; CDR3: CASSMPTGGWETQYF
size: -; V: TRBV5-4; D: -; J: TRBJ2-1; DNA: TGTGCCAGCACCCCTGTACCCGCAGACAATGAGCAGTTCTTC; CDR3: CASTPVPADNEQFF
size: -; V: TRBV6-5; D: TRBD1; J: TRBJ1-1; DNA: TGTGCCAGCAGTAGACAGGGGAGGGACACTGAAGCTTTCTTT; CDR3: CASSRQGRDTEAFF
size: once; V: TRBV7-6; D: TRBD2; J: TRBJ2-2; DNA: TGTGCCAGCAGCCCTAAGAAGAGCGGGGGGCCGAACACCGGGGAGCTGTTTTTT; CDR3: CASSPKKSGGPNTGELFF
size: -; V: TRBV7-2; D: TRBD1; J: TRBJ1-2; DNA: TGTGCCAGCAGCTTACTCCAGGGGGCACAAGGCTACACCTTC; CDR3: CASSLLQGAQGYTF
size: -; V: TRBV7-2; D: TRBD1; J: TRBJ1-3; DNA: TGTGCCAGCAGCTTAAAGGGGGCCAGTGGAAACACCATATATTTT; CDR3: CASSLKGASGNTIYF
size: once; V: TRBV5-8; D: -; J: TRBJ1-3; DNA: TGTGCCAGCAGCTCACCACAGGAGTCTGGAAACACCATATATTTT; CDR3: CASSSPQESGNTIYF
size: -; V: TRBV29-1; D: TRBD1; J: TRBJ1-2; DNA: TGCAGCGTTGACCGGGCACCGGGACAGGGCTTCAACTATGGCTACACCTTC; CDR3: CSVDRAPGQGFNYGYTF
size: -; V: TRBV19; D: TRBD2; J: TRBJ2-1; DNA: TGTGCCAGTAGTACACCCGGGACTAGCGGGGGAAATGAGCAGTTCTTC; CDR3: CASSTPGTSGGNEQFF
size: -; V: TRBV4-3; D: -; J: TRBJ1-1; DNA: TGCGCCAGCAGCCAAGATCCCCTGGGGGGGGACACTGAAGCTTTCTTT; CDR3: CASSQDPLGGDTEAFF
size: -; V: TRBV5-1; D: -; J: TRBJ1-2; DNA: TGCGCCAGCAGCTTGTTGGGGGGTAACTATGGCTACACCTTC; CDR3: CASSLLGGNYGYTF
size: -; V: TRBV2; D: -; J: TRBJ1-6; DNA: TGTGCCAGCCGGGGAAGTAATTCACCCCTCCACTTT; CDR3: CASRGSNSPLHF
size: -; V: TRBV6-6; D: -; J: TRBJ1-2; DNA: TGTGCCAGCAGTTCGGACAGAACGGGTGGCTACACCTTC; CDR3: CASSSDRTGGYTF
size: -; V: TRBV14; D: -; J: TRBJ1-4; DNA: TGTGCCAGCAGCCAAGATTGGGGACATAGTGAAAAACTGTTTTTT; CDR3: CASSQDWGHSEKLFF
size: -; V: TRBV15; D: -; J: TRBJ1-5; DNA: TGTGCCACCAGCGCCGACAGGTATAGCAATCAGCCCCAGCATTTT; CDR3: CATSADRYSNQPQHF
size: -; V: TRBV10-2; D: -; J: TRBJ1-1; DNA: TGCGCCAGCACGACCCCGGGTGGGACTGAAGCTTTCTTT; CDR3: CASTTPGGTEAFF
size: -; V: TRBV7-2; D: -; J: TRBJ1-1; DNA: TGTGCCAGCAGCTTATACGGGAGGGACACTGAAGCTTTCTTT; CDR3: CASSLYGRDTEAFF
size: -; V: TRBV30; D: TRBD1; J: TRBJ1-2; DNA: TGTGCCTGGAGTGTACAGACAGGGAGCTATGGCTACACCTTC; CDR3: CAWSVQTGSYGYTF
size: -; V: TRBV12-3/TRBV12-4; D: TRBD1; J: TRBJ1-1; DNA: TGTGCCAGCAGTGTAGACAGGGGGCGCGGGGCTTTCTTT; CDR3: CASSVDRGRGAFF
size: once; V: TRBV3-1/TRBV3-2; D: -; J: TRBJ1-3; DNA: TGTGCCAGCAGCCGAAACCCCCAGGGTACTGGAAACACCATATATTTT; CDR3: CASSRNPQGTGNTIYF
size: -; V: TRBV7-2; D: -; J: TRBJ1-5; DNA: TGTGCCAGCAGCTTGGCACCGGGGGTGGGGCAGCCCCAGCATTTT; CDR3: CASSLAPGVGQPQHF
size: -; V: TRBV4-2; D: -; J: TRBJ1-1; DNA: TGTGCCAGCAGCCTCGCGGACAGGAACACTGAAGCTTTCTTT; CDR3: CASSLADRNTEAFF
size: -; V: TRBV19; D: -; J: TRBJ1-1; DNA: TGTGCCAGTAAGGGGGAACCGTACACTGAAGCTTTCTTT; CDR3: CASKGEPYTEAFF
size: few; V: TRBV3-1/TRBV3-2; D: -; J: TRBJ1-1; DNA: TGTGCCAGCAGCCAAATAGCGAAGAACACTGAAGCTTTCTTT; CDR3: CASSQIAKNTEAFF
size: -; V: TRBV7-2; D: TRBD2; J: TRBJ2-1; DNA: TGTGCCAGCAGCTCAGCGGGGGGAAGCACAATGAAGCAGTTCTTC; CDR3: CASSSAGGSTMKQFF
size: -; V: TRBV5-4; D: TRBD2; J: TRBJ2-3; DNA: TGTGCCAGCAGCCGTTCCCGACTAGCGGGGGGGCAGGCAGATACGCAGTATTTT; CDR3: CASSRSRLAGGQADTQYF
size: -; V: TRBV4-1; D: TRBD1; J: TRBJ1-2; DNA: TGCGCCAGCAGCCAGACGACAGGGGGCATGGGCTATGGCTACACCTTC; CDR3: CASSQTTGGMGYGYTF
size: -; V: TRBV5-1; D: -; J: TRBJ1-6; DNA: TGCGCCAGCAGCTTGGCCTCGGGTTCACCCCTCCACTTT; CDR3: CASSLASGSPLHF
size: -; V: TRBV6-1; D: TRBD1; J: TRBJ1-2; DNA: TGTGCCAGCAGTGAAGCGGGGGGACAGGCTAACTATGGCTACACCTTC; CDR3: CASSEAGGQANYGYTF
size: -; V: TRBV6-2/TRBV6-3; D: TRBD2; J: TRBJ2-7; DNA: TGTGCCAGCAGTTCCACTAGCGGGGGAGCCTACGAGCAGTACTTC; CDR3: CASSSTSGGAYEQYF
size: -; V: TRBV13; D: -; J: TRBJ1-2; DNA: TGTGCCAGCAGCTTAGCCCAGATGTCAAAAATCTATGGCTACACCTTC; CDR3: CASSLAQMSKIYGYTF
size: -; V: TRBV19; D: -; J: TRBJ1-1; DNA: TGTGCCAGTAGCCCAGACAGGATACGCAGTCAAGCTTTCTTT; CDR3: CASSPDRIRSQAFF
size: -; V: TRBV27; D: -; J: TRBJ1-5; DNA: TGTGCCAGCAGTCAAAAGGGACAACATCAGCCCCAGCATTTT; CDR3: CASSQKGQHQPQHF
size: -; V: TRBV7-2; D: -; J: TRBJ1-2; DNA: TGTGCCAGCAGCTTAGAAGTGCGGTCGGTTGGCTACACCTTC; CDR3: CASSLEVRSVGYTF
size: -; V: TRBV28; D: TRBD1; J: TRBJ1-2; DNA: TGTGCCAGCAGTTACCGGACAGGGTCTGGCTACACCTTC; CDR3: CASSYRTGSGYTF
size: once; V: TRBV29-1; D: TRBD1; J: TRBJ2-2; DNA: TGCAGCGCTCGAACAGGGGGCTACACCGGGGAGCTGTTTTTT; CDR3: CSARTGGYTGELFF
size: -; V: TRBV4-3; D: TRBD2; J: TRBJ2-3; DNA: TGCGCCAGCAGCCAAGATCGGGGACTACCGACGCAGTATTTT; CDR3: CASSQDRGLPTQYF
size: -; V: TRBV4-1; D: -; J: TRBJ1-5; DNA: TGCGCCAGCAGCCAAGGATACGGTTTGCCCCAGCATTTT; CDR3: CASSQGYGLPQHF
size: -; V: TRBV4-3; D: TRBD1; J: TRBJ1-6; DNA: TGCGCCAGCAGCCAAGGGACAGGTAATTCACCCCTCCACTTT; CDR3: CASSQGTGNSPLHF
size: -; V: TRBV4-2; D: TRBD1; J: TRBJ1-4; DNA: TGTGCCAGCAGCCAAGATGGACAGGGGGCGAGAAAACTGTTTTTT; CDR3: CASSQDGQGARKLFF
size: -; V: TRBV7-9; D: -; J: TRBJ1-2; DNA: TGTGCCAGCAGCCTGGGCTTGGACTATGGCTACACCTTC; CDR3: CASSLGLDYGYTF
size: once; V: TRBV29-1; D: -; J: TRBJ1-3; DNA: TGCAGCACTCGGGGGGTGGTACGGAATCACTCTGGAAACACCATATATTTT; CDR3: CSTRGVVRNHSGNTIYF
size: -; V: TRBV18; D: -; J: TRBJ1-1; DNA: TGTGCCAGCTCATTACAGGAGAACACTGAAGCTTTCTTT; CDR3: CASSLQENTEAFF
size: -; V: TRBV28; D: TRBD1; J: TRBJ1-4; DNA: TGTGCCAGCAGCCAACCAGGGGGCTCCCCCCCAGAAAAACTGTTTTTT; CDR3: CASSQPGGSPPEKLFF
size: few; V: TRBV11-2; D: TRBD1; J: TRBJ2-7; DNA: TGTGCCAGCAGCTCCCGGACAGGGGGCCACGAGCAGTACTTC; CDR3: CASSSRTGGHEQYF
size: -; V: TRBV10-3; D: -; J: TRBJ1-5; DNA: TGTGCCATCAGGGATTCGGGGGGAGATCAGCCCCAGCATTTT; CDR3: CAIRDSGGDQPQHF
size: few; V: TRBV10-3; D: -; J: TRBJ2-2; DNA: TGTGCCATCAGATCGGGGATGAACACCGGGGAGCTGTTTTTT; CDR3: CAIRSGMNTGELFF
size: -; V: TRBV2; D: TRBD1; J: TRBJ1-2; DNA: TGTGCCAGCAGTGATGGACAGGGGTTTGGCTACACCTTC; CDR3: CASSDGQGFGYTF
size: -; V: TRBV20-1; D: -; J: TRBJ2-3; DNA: TGCAGTGCTAGTGGAGCGATTAGCACAGATACGCAGTATTTT; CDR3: CSASGAISTDTQYF
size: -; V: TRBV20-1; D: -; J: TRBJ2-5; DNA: TGCAGTGCTAGTCCTCAAGAGACCCAGTACTTC; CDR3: CSASPQETQYF
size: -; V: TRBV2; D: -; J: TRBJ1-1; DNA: TGTGCCAGCAATCGGGGGGCGATGAACACTGAAGCTTTCTTT; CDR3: CASNRGAMNTEAFF
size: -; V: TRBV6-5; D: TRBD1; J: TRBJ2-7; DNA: TGTGCCAGCAGTTGGCAGGGGGCTTACGAGCAGTACTTC; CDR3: CASSWQGAYEQYF
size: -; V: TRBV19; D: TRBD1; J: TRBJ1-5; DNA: TGTGCCAGTAGTACGACAGGGGCTAGCAATCAGCCCCAGCATTTT; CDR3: CASSTTGASNQPQHF